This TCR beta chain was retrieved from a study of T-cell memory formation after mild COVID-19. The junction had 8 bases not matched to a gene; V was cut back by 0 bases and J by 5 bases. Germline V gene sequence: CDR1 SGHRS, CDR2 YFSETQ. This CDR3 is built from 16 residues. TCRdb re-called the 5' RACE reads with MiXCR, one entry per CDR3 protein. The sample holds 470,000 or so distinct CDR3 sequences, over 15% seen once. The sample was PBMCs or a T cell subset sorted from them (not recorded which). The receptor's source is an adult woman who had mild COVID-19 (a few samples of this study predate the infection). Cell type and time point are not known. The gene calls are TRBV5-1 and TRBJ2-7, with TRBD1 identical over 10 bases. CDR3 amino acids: CASSLAADRGNDEQYF. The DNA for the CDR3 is TGCGCCAGCAGCTTGGCCGCGGACAGGGGGAACGACGAGCAGTACTTC. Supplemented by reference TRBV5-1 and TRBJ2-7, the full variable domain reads KAGVTQTPRYLIKTRGQQVTLSCSPISGHRSVSWYQQTPGQGLQFLFEYFSETQRNKGNFPGRFSGRQFSNSRSEMNVSTLELGDSALYLCASSLAADRGNDEQYFGPGTRLTVT.